The 29 T cell receptor beta chains below were found in one sample sequenced in a study of early T cells in non-severe SARS-CoV-2 infection. MiXCR, run by TCRdb on the 5' RACE reads, gives a single entry per CDR3 protein. Here the sample spans fewer than 40,000 distinct CDR3 sequences, approximately 5.9% being singletons. The sequenced sample was whole blood. The receptors derive from an adult who was a healthcare worker with PCR-confirmed SARS-CoV-2 infection or an uninfected control (not recorded which).

This clonotype showed up many times. This CDR3 reads CASSLSRGDYGYTF. The CDR3 DNA follows: TGTGCCAGCAGCTTATCCAGGGGCGACTATGGCTACACCTTC. The chain recombines TRBV7-2 with TRBJ1-2; a weak D match, TRBD1 (6 bases). The CDR3 loop spans 14 amino acids. V was clipped by 2 bases and J by 3 bases, with 10 bases between them. CDR1 SGHTA and CDR2 FQGNSA come from the germline V gene.

This clonotype was observed at least ten times. This chain uses TRBV30 with TRBJ2-5; D is possibly TRBD2 (5 bases). Trimming left V 1 base short and J 9 bases short, with 15 bases between. Germline-derived CDR1 and CDR2 are GTSNPN and SVGIG (reference sequence). The CDR3 runs to 13 residues. In DNA form, the CDR3 reads TGTGCCTGGAGTGGGACTGGGGAGCTGGCCCAGTACTTC. Amino acids: CAWSGTGELAQYF.

The rearrangement joins TRBV9 to TRBJ1-2, with D possibly TRBD1 on 6 matching bases. Trimming removed 4 bases at V and 3 bases at J, with 13 bases between. The CDR3 consists of 14 residues. Germline V CDR1 and CDR2: SGDLS, YYNGEE. CDR3 bases: TGTGCCAGCAGCCCTACAGGGTTCGACTATGGCTACACCTTC. This translates into CASSPTGFDYGYTF.

This clonotype has at least ten counts. CDR3 region: CASSPYKNTGELFF. For the CDR3, the DNA is TGTGCCAGCTCACCTTATAAGAACACCGGGGAGCTGTTTTTT. The chain recombines TRBV18 with TRBJ2-2; unclear D gene. V lost 3 bases and J 1 base, leaving 6 bases between the germline ends. CDR1 and CDR2 from the germline V gene are KGHSH and LQKENI. This CDR3 has 14 residues.

The chain couples TRBV12-3 or TRBV12-4 to TRBJ2-4; 9 bases map to TRBD2. The V gene end was trimmed by 7 bases and the J gene end by 3 bases; junction bases not matched to a gene: 7. This CDR3 contains 15 residues. The CDR3 is CASNSGRLDKNIQYF. The CDR3 coding sequence is TGTGCCAGCAATAGCGGGAGATTGGACAAAAACATTCAGTACTTC.

This clonotype was seen ten or more times. The chain recombines TRBV11-2 with TRBJ1-5; D possibly corresponds to TRBD1 (6 bases). Germline V gene lookup returns CDR1 SGHAT and CDR2 FQNNGV. V gave up 4 bases and J gave up 10 bases, with 17 bases separating them. The CDR3 is 14 residues long. The CDR3 loop is CASSSTGSVNPQHF. CDR3 bases: TGTGCCAGCAGCTCGACAGGCTCAGTGAATCCCCAGCATTTT.

This clonotype was found a few times. The rearrangement links TRBV3-1 to TRBJ2-7; 7 bases match TRBD2. The CDR3 sequence is 13 residues long. Trimming removed 4 bases from V and 4 bases from J; junction bases left unmatched: 4. In germline, CDR1 is LGHDT, CDR2 YNNKEL (reference sequence). The CDR3: CASSLGGGYEQYF. CDR3 nucleotide sequence: TGTGCCAGCAGCCTCGGCGGGGGTTACGAGCAGTACTTC.

This clonotype was detected many times. The chain couples TRBV20-1 to TRBJ2-7, with D perhaps TRBD2 (5 bases). Trimming cost V 6 bases and J 2 bases, with 11 bases left between them. This CDR3 has 12 residues. Germline V gene lookup returns CDR1 DFQATT and CDR2 SNEGSKA (reference sequence). The CDR3: CSATGGPYEQYF. The CDR3 DNA reads as TGCAGTGCCACTGGAGGTCCCTACGAGCAGTACTTC.

This clonotype was observed at least ten times. The V and J genes are TRBV9 and TRBJ2-3, with TRBD2 matching over 9 bases. The germline CDR1 and CDR2 sequences are SGDLS and YYNGEE. This CDR3 is 15 amino acids long. With 2 bases clipped from V and 6 bases from J, the junction kept 7 bases outside the gene matches. The CDR3 protein is CASSVSGRPPDTQYF. The CDR3 bases are TGTGCCAGCAGCGTTAGCGGGAGACCCCCGGATACGCAGTATTTT.

The chain couples TRBV27 to TRBJ2-7, with TRBD1 as a possible D gene (5 bases). V lost 3 bases and J lost 5, with 14 bases in between. Germline V gives CDR1 MNHEY, CDR2 SMNVEV (reference sequence). CDR3 length equals 14 residues. The CDR3 nucleotides read TGTGCCAGCAGTTTGCAGGGAAGTTTCCACGAGCAGTACTTC. Translating gives CASSLQGSFHEQYF.

This clonotype was seen repeatedly, ten times or more. The chain has TRBV29-1 and TRBJ2-7; 10 bases fit TRBD1. Unmatched junction bases numbered 5, after V lost 5 bases and J lost 7 bases. Germline CDR1 and CDR2: SQVTM and ANQGSEA. This CDR3 comprises 12 residues. DNA for the CDR3: TGCAGCGTTCGACAGGGGGCGGGGGAGCAGTACTTC. It codes for CSVRQGAGEQYF.

This clonotype was detected a few times. The J gene is TRBJ2-2, the V gene TRBV29-1; D possibly uses TRBD1 or TRBD2 (5 bases each). The CDR3 length is 13 residues. Per the germline V gene, CDR1 is SQVTM and CDR2 is ANQGSEA. Trimming removed 7 bases at V and 0 bases at J, with 9 bases between. This CDR3 is CSGGDSNTGELFF. The DNA of the CDR3 is TGCAGCGGAGGGGATTCGAACACCGGGGAGCTGTTTTTT.

This clonotype was counted ten times or more. The genes are TRBV11-2 and TRBJ2-1, with 7 bases that match TRBD2. CDR3 length: 15 residues. Trimming at V came to 2 bases and at J to 6 bases, leaving 7 bases not matched to a gene. CDR1 SGHAT and CDR2 FQNNGV come from the germline V gene. The chain's CDR3 is CASSLTGGRINEQFF. The CDR3 coding sequence is TGTGCCAGCAGCTTAACGGGAGGAAGGATCAATGAGCAGTTCTTC.

In its sample, this clonotype was seen many times. V usage is TRBV28 and J usage is TRBJ1-5; D ambiguous. V was pared by 5 bases and J by 1 base, with 12 bases between. This CDR3 spans 15 amino acids. Germline V gene sequence: CDR1 MDHEN, CDR2 SYDVKM. CDR3: CASSPSLGSNQPQHF. The CDR3 DNA reads as TGTGCCAGCAGTCCGTCCCTTGGGAGCAATCAGCCCCAGCATTTT.

This clonotype is labeled as medium-sized. This CDR3 reads CASSDYRSSGQGADSSYNEQFF. The CDR3 coding sequence is TGTGCCAGCAGTGATTACCGTTCCTCCGGACAGGGGGCGGATAGCTCCTACAATGAGCAGTTCTTC. The V gene is TRBV28, the J gene TRBJ2-1; TRBD1 aligns across 11 bases. J gave up 0 bases and V 5 bases, and 21 bases lay outside the gene matches. The CDR3 sequence is 22 residues long. The germline V gene has CDR1 MDHEN and CDR2 SYDVKM.

This clonotype showed up just a few times. The V and J genes are TRBV7-6 and TRBJ2-5; either TRBD1 or TRBD2 may fit D (6 bases each). V lost 5 bases and J 5 bases, leaving 24 bases between the germline ends. CDR1 is SGHVS and CDR2 is FNYEAQ in the germline V gene. The CDR3 is made up of 17 amino acids. The CDR3 loop is CASSLGGMRTRSETQYF. CDR3 bases: TGTGCCAGCAGCCTAGGGGGGATGCGGACCCGAAGCGAGACCCAGTACTTC.

This chain uses TRBV20-1 with TRBJ2-1; TRBD1 matches at 7 bases. This CDR3 spans 14 amino acids. Germline assignment: CDR1 DFQATT and CDR2 SNEGSKA (reference sequence). V shed 0 bases, J shed 9 bases, and the junction held 8 bases outside the gene matches. The CDR3 spells CSARDIQGEREQFF. In DNA form, the CDR3 reads TGCAGTGCTAGAGATATTCAGGGGGAGCGTGAGCAGTTCTTC.

Many counts were recorded for this clonotype. The V call is TRBV5-1, the J call TRBJ2-3; unclear D gene. This CDR3 contains 14 residues. Germline-derived CDR1 and CDR2 are SGHRS and YFSETQ. V was clipped by 6 bases and J by 0 bases, with 11 bases between them. The CDR3 is CASTLTSSTDTQYF. The CDR3 region has the DNA TGCGCCAGCACCCTGACATCAAGCACAGATACGCAGTATTTT.

This clonotype was detected many times. V is TRBV7-9 and J is TRBJ2-1; 14 bases map to TRBD2. Germline CDR1 is SEHNR and CDR2 is FQNEAQ (reference sequence). The trim removed 4 bases at V and 8 bases at J, leaving 10 bases unmatched. The CDR3 has 17 residues. Written as DNA, the CDR3 is TGTGCCAGCAGCTCAGGGTTAGGACTAGCGGGAGGAGATGAGCAGTTCTTC. It is translated as CASSSGLGLAGGDEQFF.

This clonotype has at least ten counts. The chain links TRBV12-3 or TRBV12-4 to TRBJ2-3, with TRBD2 matching 13 bases. The CDR3 is 18 amino acids. Trimming removed 4 bases from V and 4 bases from J; junction bases left unmatched: 11. Here the CDR3 reads CASSSPGLAGPGADTQYF. In DNA form, the CDR3 reads TGTGCCAGCAGTTCGCCGGGACTAGCGGGACCCGGGGCAGATACGCAGTATTTT.

This clonotype was recorded many times. The rearrangement joins TRBV28 to TRBJ2-3; D is possibly TRBD2 (6 bases). Trimming stripped 5 bases from V and 0 bases from J, with 12 bases between. Germline-derived CDR1 and CDR2 are MDHEN and SYDVKM. The CDR3 is 15 amino acids. The CDR3 spells CASSEPGTSTDTQYF. CDR3 coding DNA: TGTGCCAGCAGTGAACCCGGGACTAGCACAGATACGCAGTATTTT.

This clonotype was counted ten times or more. The rearrangement uses TRBV19 and TRBJ2-2, with D perhaps TRBD2 (6 bases). Germline CDR1 LNHDA, CDR2 SQIVND (reference sequence). Trimming took 5 bases from V and 7 from J, leaving 17 bases between them. CDR3 length: 15 amino acids. CDR3 amino acids: CASSETSLGRGELFF. The CDR3 DNA reads TGTGCCAGTAGTGAGACTAGTCTTGGTCGCGGGGAGCTGTTTTTT.

This clonotype was found many times. This chain uses TRBV19 with TRBJ2-1; D might be TRBD1 (5 bases). CDR3 length: 16 amino acids. The V and J ends lost 2 bases and 9 bases respectively, with 20 bases between them. Germline values: CDR1 LNHDA, CDR2 SQIVND (reference sequence). The CDR3 is CASSIIAGRMDGEQFF. The CDR3, as DNA: TGTGCCAGTAGTATAATCGCAGGGCGAATGGACGGTGAGCAGTTCTTC.

The V gene is TRBV6-1, the J gene TRBJ2-1, with a tentative D call TRBD2 (5 bases). CDR1 is MNHNS and CDR2 is SASEGT in the germline V gene. CDR3 length: 16 residues. V was shortened by 6 bases and J by 6 bases, with 21 bases between the two germline ends. Here the CDR3 reads CASRSPGNKGGNEQFF. The CDR3 DNA sequence: TGTGCCAGCAGATCCCCCGGGAACAAGGGTGGCAATGAGCAGTTCTTC.

In its sample, this clonotype was seen many times. The gene calls are TRBV5-1 and TRBJ2-5; D gene unclear. The CDR3 consists of 13 residues. Germline CDR1 reads SGHRS; CDR2 reads YFSETQ. Trimming pared 0 bases from V and 5 bases from J, leaving 8 bases between. CDR3 DNA sequence: TGCGCCAGCAGCTTGGTACCAGAGGAGACCCAGTACTTC. Translated, it gives CASSLVPEETQYF.

This clonotype was observed at least ten times. The rearrangement joins TRBV7-9 to TRBJ2-1; 7 positions match TRBD2. The CDR3 runs 15 residues. J lost 9 bases, V lost 0 bases, and 8 bases had no gene match. From germline, CDR1 is SEHNR and CDR2 FQNEAQ (reference sequence). DNA of the CDR3: TGTGCCAGCAGCTTAGCTAGCGGGTGGATGGGTGAGCAGTTCTTC. Translated: CASSLASGWMGEQFF.

There are many counts of this clonotype. The rearrangement uses TRBV3-1 and TRBJ2-3, with 10 bases fitting TRBD1. V was pared by 4 bases and J by 3 bases, with 7 bases of the junction left unmatched. Per germline, CDR1 LGHDT and CDR2 YNNKEL (reference sequence). The CDR3 has 16 amino acids. CDR3 sequence (DNA): TGTGCCAGCAGCCCTAGGGACAGGGGTGTTACAGATACGCAGTATTTT. Its translation is CASSPRDRGVTDTQYF.

This clonotype was recorded many times. The rearrangement links TRBV3-1 to TRBJ2-2; 8 bases map to TRBD2. V lost 2 bases to trimming and J lost 2 bases; unmatched junction nucleotides: 7. The germline gives CDR1 LGHDT, CDR2 YNNKEL (reference sequence). CDR3 length equals 17 residues. CDR3 region: CASSQQAGRVNTGELFF. In DNA, the CDR3 is TGTGCCAGCAGCCAACAGGCCGGGAGGGTTAACACCGGGGAGCTGTTTTTT.

This clonotype was observed many times. This chain links TRBV20-1 with TRBJ2-1; TRBD2 matches at 8 bases. Germline V gene sequence: CDR1 DFQATT, CDR2 SNEGSKA (reference sequence). J lost 8 bases, V lost 7 bases, and 10 bases had no gene match. This CDR3 is 13 amino acids long. CDR3 nucleotides: TGCAGTGTTGTCAATAGCGGGACCGATGAGCAGTTCTTC. Its protein is CSVVNSGTDEQFF.